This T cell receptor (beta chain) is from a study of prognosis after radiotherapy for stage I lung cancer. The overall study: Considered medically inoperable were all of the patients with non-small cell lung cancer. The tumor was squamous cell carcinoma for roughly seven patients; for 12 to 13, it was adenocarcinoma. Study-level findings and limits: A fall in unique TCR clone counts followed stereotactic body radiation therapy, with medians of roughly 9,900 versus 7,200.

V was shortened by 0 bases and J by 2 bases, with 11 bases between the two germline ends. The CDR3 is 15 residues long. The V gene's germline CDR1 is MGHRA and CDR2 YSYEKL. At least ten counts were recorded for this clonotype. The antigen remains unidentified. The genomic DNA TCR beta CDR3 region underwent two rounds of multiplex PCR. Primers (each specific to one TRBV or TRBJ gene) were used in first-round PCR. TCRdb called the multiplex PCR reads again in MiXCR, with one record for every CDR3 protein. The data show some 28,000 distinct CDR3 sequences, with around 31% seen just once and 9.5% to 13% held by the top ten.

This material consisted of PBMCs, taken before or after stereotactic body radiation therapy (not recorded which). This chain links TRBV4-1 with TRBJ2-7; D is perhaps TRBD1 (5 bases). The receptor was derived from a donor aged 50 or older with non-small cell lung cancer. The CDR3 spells CASSQDLTGAYEQYF. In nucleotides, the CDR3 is TGCGCCAGCAGCCAAGATCTTACAGGTGCCTACGAGCAGTACTTC.